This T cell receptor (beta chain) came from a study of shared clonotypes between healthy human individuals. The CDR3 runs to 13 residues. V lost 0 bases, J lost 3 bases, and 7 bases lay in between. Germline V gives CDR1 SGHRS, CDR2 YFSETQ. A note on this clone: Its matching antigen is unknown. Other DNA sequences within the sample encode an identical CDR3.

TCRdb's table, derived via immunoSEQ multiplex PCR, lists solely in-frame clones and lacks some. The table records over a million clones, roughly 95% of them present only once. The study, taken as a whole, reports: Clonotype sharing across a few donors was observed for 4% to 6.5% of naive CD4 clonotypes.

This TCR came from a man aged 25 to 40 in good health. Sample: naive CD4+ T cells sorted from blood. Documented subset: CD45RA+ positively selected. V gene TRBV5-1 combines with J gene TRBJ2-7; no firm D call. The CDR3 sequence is CASSLVGSYEQYF. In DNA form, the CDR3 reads TGCGCCAGCAGCTTGGTCGGCAGCTACGAGCAGTACTTC.